This entry concerns a single T cell receptor beta chain. The V gene end was trimmed by 5 bases and the J gene end by 8 bases; junction bases not matched to a gene: 18. The CDR3 is 17 amino acids. The germline gives CDR1 SGHVS, CDR2 FNYEAQ. The protocol was immunoSEQ multiplex PCR, while the TCRdb copy is restricted to in-frame clones and leaves out a portion. The sample has tens of thousands of clones; 80% to 85% are singletons. This sample stems from a study of blood T cell repertoires in COVID-19. For the study at large: T cells, B-cell-depleted T cells, or PBMCs provided the cDNA or gDNA that served as material.

The rearrangement links TRBV7-6 to TRBJ2-1, with 7 bases identical to TRBD2. This clonotype originated in a man in his fifties or sixties with active COVID-19. The sequencing input was peripheral blood. The CDR3: CASSPLSSGGSSDEQFF. DNA for the CDR3: TGTGCCAGCAGCCCACTCTCCTCGGGCGGGAGTAGCGATGAGCAGTTCTTC. Full variable domain (outside the CDR3, taken from reference TRBV7-6 and TRBJ2-1): GAGVSQSPRYKVTKRGQDVALRCDPISGHVSLYWYRQALGQGPEFLTYFNYEAQQDKSGLPNDRFSAERPEGSISTLTIQRTEQRDSAMYRCASSPLSSGGSSDEQFFGPGTRLTVL.